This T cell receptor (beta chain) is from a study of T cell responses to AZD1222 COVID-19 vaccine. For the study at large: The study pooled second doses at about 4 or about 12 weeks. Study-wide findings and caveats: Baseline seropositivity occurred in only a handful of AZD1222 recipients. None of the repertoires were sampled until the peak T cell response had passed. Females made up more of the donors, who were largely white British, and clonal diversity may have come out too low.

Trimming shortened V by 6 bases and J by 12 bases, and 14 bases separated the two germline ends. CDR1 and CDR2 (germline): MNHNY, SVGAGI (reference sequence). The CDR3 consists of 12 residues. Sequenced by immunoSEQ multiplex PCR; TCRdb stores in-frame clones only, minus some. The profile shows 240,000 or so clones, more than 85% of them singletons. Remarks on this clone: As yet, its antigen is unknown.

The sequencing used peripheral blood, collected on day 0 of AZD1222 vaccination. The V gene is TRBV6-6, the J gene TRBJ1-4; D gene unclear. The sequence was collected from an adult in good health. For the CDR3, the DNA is TGTGCCAGCAGCCGATCTCAACGGGAACTGTTTTTT. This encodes CASSRSQRELFF.